This T cell receptor (beta chain) appears in the sequencing data of a study of T-cell reconstitution after alpha-beta-depleted transplantation in children. On this clonotype itself: Antigen unknown.

Findings and caveats of the study: Alpha-beta T cells about two months after transplant reportedly derived from several hundred expanded graft clones.

The V gene's germline CDR1 is DFQATT and CDR2 SNEGSKA (reference sequence). V lost 2 bases to trimming and J lost 8 bases, with 16 bases between them. The CDR3 length is 14 residues. It was with unique molecular identifiers that the TCRbeta library was prepared. Each CDR3 protein is one row after TCRdb ran MiXCR on the PCR reads. Here the sample spans roughly 790,000 distinct CDR3 sequences, less than 20% being singletons. V is TRBV20-1 and J is TRBJ2-1, with D uncertain. The receptor comes from a male patient younger than 18 who had a stem cell transplant for acute lymphoblastic leukemia, so the T cells may come from the graft donor. The input for sequencing was PBMCs, mostly from graft donor cells, taken 360 days after TCRalphabeta/CD19-depleted stem cell transplant. CDR3 residues: CSARNRGNIDEQFF. In DNA form, the CDR3 reads TGCAGTGCTAGAAACAGAGGTAATATCGATGAGCAGTTCTTC.